The 8 T cell receptor beta chains listed next were all sequenced from one sample in a study of T cell responses to AZD1222 COVID-19 vaccine. Some clones are missing from TCRdb's copy, which holds only in-frame ones; the method was immunoSEQ multiplex PCR. The sample consists of roughly 130,000 clones, 91% of them appearing once. Here the sequenced sample was peripheral blood, taken on day 0 of AZD1222 vaccination. The receptors originated from an adult in good health.

V and J are TRBV6-4 and TRBJ2-3; D is ambiguous. V was clipped by 0 bases and J by 6 bases, with 10 bases between them. Germline CDR1 MRHNA, CDR2 SNTAGT. This CDR3 has 14 amino acids. CDR3 in amino acids: CASSDSSTADTQYF. The CDR3 DNA reads as TGTGCCAGCAGTGACTCGAGCACAGCGGATACGCAGTATTTT.

The chain joins TRBV19 to TRBJ1-6, with a weak D call TRBD1 (5 bases). Germline V lookup: CDR1 LNHDA, CDR2 SQIVND (reference sequence). This CDR3 is 13 amino acids long. Trimming cost V 8 bases and J 10 bases, with 15 bases left between them. Here the CDR3 reads CASGEQVESPLHF. The CDR3 region has the DNA TGTGCCAGTGGGGAACAGGTAGAATCACCCCTCCACTTT. The full variable domain, completed using reference TRBV19 and TRBJ1-6, is DGGITQSPKYLFRKEGQNVTLSCEQNLNHDAMYWYRQDPGQGLRLIYYSQIVNDFQKGDIAEGYSVSREKKESFPLTVTSAQKNPTAFYLCASGEQVESPLHFGNGTRLTVT.

The chain has TRBV7-8 and TRBJ1-3; the D is unclear. With 0 bases removed from V and 4 bases from J, the gap between germline ends came to 10 bases. This CDR3 is 15 amino acids long. Germline CDR1 SGHVS, CDR2 FQNEAQ. The CDR3 sequence is CASSLALGPGNTIYF. CDR3 bases: TGTGCCAGCAGCTTAGCGCTAGGTCCGGGAAACACCATATATTTT.

This clone appeared once. The V call is TRBV7-9, the J call TRBJ2-7, with a tentative D call TRBD1 (6 bases). Germline V gene lookup returns CDR1 SEHNR and CDR2 FQNEAQ (reference sequence). With 5 bases removed from V and 6 bases from J, the gap between germline ends came to 20 bases. The CDR3 runs 15 residues. CDR3 sequence: CASSPAGASWGEQYF. For the CDR3, the DNA is TGTGCCAGCAGCCCCGCAGGGGCCTCGTGGGGCGAGCAGTACTTC. The complete variable domain, with remaining parts taken from reference TRBV7-9 and TRBJ2-7, reads DTGVSQNPRHKITKRGQNVTFRCDPISEHNRLYWYRQTLGQGPEFLTYFQNEAQLEKSRLLSDRFSAERPKGSFSTLEIQRTEQGDSAMYLCASSPAGASWGEQYFGPGTRLTVT.

J is TRBJ1-3 and V is TRBV5-1, with 10 positions matching TRBD1. Trimming at V came to 0 bases and at J to 2 bases, leaving 2 bases not matched to a gene. Looked up from germline, CDR1 is SGHRS and CDR2 is YFSETQ. The CDR3 covers 16 residues. CDR3 DNA: TGCGCCAGCAGCTTGGACGGGACAGGGGCTGGAAACACCATATATTTT. It is translated as CASSLDGTGAGNTIYF.

CDR3 residues: CASRDRGSAYNEQFF. DNA for the CDR3: TGTGCCAGTAGAGATCGGGGGTCGGCCTACAATGAGCAGTTCTTC. The chain couples TRBV19 to TRBJ2-1; perhaps TRBD2 as D (6 bases). CDR3 length: 15 residues. V lost 6 bases and J lost 2, with 14 bases in between. The germline V gene encodes CDR1 LNHDA and CDR2 SQIVND (reference sequence).

The J gene is TRBJ2-1, the V gene TRBV9; perhaps TRBD1 as D (6 bases). Trimming stripped 6 bases from V and 0 bases from J, with 13 bases between. Germline V gives CDR1 SGDLS, CDR2 YYNGEE. The CDR3 sequence is 15 residues long. The CDR3 loop is CASTPGGDSYNEQFF. The DNA of the CDR3 is TGTGCCAGCACGCCTGGGGGCGACTCCTACAATGAGCAGTTCTTC.

The chain joins TRBV3-1 (or the pseudogene TRBV3-2) to TRBJ2-2; 7 positions agree with TRBD1. V lost 5 bases, J lost 6 bases, and 12 bases stayed unmatched. From germline, CDR1 is LGHDT and CDR2 YNNKEL (reference sequence). This CDR3 has 16 residues. The CDR3 sequence: CASSYRQGRTSGELFF. The CDR3 coding sequence is TGTGCCAGCAGCTACCGACAGGGCCGCACCTCCGGGGAGCTGTTTTTT.